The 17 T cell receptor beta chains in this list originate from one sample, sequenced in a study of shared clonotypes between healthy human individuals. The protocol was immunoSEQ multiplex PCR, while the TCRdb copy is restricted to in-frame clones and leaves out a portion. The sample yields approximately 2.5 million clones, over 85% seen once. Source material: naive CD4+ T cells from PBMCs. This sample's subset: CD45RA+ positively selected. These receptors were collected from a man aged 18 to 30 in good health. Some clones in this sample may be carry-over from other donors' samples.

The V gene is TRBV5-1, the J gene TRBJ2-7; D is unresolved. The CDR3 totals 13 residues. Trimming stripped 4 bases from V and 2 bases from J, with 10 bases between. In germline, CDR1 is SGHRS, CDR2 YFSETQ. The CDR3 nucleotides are TGCGCCAGCAGCCGCGGTAGCACCTACGAGCAGTACTTC. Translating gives CASSRGSTYEQYF.

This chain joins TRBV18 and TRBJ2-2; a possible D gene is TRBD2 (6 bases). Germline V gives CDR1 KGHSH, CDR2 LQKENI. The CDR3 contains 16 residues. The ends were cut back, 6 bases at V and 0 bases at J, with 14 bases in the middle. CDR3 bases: TGTGCCAGCTCTCCTCGGACTACCGCGAACACCGGGGAGCTGTTTTTT. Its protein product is CASSPRTTANTGELFF.

The CDR3 coding sequence is TGTGCCAGCAGCTTATCGGCGACTCCTGAGACCCAGTACTTC. It encodes CASSLSATPETQYF. The chain combines TRBV7-2 with TRBJ2-5; D gene unclear. Germline V lookup: CDR1 SGHTA, CDR2 FQGNSA. Between the trimmed V and J ends, which lost 2 bases and 5 bases, there was a span of 12 bases. This CDR3 is built from 14 residues.

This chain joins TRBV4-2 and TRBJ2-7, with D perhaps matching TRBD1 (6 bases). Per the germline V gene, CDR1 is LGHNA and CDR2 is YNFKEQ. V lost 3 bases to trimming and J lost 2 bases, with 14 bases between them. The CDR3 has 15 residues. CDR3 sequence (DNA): TGTGCCAGCAGCCACCTTGAGACAGGTCCCTACGAGCAGTACTTC. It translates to CASSHLETGPYEQYF.

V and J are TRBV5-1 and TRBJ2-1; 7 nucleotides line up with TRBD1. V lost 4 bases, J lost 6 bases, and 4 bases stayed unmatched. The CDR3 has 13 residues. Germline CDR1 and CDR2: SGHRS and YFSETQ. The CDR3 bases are TGCGCCAGCAGCCCTGGGACAGTCAATGAGCAGTTCTTC. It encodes CASSPGTVNEQFF.

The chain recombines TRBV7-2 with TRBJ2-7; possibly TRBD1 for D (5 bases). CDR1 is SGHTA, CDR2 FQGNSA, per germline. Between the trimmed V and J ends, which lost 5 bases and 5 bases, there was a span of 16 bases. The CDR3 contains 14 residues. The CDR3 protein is CASSPSRVSDEQYF. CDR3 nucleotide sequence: TGTGCCAGCAGCCCGTCCAGGGTATCGGACGAGCAGTACTTC.

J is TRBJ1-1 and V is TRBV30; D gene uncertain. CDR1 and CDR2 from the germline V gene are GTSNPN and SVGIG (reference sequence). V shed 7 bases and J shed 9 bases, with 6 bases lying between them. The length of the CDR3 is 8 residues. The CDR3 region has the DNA TGTGCCTATGAAAAAGCTTTCTTT. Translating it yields CAYEKAFF.

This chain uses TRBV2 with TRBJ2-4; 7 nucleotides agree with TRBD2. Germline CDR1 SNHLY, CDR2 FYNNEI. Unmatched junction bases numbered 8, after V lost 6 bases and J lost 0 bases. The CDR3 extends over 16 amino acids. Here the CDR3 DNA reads TGTGCCAGCAGCGGGGGAGGGCAATTAGCCAAAAACATTCAGTACTTC. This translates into CASSGGGQLAKNIQYF.

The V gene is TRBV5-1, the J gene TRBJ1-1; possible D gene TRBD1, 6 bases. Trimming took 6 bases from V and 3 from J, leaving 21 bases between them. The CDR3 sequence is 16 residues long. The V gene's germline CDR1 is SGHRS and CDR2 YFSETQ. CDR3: CASNQTPGEGDTEAFF. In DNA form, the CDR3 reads TGCGCCAGCAACCAAACACCAGGGGAGGGTGACACTGAAGCTTTCTTT. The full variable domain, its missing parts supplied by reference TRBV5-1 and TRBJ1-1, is KAGVTQTPRYLIKTRGQQVTLSCSPISGHRSVSWYQQTPGQGLQFLFEYFSETQRNKGNFPGRFSGRQFSNSRSEMNVSTLELGDSALYLCASNQTPGEGDTEAFFGQGTRLTVV.

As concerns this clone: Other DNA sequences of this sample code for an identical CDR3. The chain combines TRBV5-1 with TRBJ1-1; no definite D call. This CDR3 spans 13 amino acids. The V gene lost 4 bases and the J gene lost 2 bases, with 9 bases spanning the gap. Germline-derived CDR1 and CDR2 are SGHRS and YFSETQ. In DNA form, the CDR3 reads TGCGCCAGCAGCGTGACGGGAAACACTGAAGCTTTCTTT. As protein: CASSVTGNTEAFF.

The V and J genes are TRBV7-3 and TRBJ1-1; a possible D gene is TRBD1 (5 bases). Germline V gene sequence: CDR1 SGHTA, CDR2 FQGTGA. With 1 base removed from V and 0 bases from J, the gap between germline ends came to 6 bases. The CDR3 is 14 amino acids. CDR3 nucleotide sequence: TGTGCCAGCAGCTTAAAAGGGGTGAACACTGAAGCTTTCTTT. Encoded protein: CASSLKGVNTEAFF.

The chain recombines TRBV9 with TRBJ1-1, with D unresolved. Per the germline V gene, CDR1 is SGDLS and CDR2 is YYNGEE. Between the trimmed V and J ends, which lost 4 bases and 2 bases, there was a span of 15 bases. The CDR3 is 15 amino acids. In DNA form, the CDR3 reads TGTGCCAGCAGCCCAGACCCACTTATTAACACTGAAGCTTTCTTT. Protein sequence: CASSPDPLINTEAFF. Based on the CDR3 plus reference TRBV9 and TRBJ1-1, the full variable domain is DSGVTQTPKHLITATGQRVTLRCSPRSGDLSVYWYQQSLDQGLQFLIQYYNGEERAKGNILERFSAQQFPDLHSELNLSSLELGDSALYFCASSPDPLINTEAFFGQGTRLTVV.

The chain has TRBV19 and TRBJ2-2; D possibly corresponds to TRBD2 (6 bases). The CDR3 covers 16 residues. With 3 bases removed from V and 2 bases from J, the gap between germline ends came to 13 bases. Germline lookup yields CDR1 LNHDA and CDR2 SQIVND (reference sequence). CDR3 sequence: CASSIPGDINTGELFF. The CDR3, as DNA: TGTGCCAGTAGTATCCCGGGAGACATCAACACCGGGGAGCTGTTTTTT.

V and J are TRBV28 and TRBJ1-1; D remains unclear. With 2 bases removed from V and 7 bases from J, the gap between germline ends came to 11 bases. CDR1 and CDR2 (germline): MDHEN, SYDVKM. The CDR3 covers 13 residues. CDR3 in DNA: TGTGCCAGCAGTTTAATAGGGTCCCTTGAAGCTTTCTTT. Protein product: CASSLIGSLEAFF.

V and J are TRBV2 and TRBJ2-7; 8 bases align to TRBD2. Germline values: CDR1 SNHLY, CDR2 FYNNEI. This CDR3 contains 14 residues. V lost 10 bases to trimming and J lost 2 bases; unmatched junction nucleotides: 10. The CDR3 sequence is CATGEAGAAYEQYF. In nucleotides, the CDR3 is TGTGCCACGGGGGAAGCGGGAGCCGCCTACGAGCAGTACTTC.

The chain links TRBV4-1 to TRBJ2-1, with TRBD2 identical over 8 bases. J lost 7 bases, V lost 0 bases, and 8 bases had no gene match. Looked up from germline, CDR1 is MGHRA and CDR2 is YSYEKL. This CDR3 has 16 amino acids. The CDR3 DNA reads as TGCGCCAGCAGCCAAGACGGGAGGGCCTTGTGGAATGAGCAGTTCTTC. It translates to CASSQDGRALWNEQFF.

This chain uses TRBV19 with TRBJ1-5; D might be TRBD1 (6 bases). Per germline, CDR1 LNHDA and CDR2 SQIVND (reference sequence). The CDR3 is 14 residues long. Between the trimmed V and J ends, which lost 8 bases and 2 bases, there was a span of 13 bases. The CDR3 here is CASDAGTRNQPQHF. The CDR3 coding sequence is TGTGCCAGTGACGCAGGGACACGCAATCAGCCCCAGCATTTT.